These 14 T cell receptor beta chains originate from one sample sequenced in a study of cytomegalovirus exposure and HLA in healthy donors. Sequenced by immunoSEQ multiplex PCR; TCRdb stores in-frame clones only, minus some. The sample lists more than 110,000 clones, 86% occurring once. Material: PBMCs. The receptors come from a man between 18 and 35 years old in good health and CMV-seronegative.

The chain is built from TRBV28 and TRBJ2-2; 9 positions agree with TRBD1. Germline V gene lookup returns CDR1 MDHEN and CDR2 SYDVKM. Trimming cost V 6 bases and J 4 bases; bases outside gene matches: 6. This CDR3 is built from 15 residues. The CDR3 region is CASRVDRGGTGELFF. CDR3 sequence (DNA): TGTGCCAGCAGAGTGGACAGGGGTGGCACCGGGGAGCTGTTTTTT.

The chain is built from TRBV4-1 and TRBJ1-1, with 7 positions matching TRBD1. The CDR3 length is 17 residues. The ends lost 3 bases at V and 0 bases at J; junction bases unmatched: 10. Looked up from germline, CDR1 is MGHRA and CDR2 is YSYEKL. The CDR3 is CASSHKTTGNMNTEAFF. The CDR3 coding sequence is TGCGCCAGCAGCCATAAAACGACAGGGAACATGAACACTGAAGCTTTCTTT.

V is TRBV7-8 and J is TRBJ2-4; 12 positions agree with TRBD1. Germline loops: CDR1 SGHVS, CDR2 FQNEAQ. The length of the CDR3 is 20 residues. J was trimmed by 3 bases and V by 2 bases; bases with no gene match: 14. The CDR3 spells CASSLPVGQGATYGKNIQYF. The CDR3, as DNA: TGTGCCAGCAGCTTACCAGTGGGACAGGGGGCCACCTACGGCAAAAACATTCAGTACTTC.

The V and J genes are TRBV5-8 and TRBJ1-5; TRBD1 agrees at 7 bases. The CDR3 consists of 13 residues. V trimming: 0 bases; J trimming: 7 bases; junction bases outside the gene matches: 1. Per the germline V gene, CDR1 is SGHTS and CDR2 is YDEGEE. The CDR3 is CASSLDRGQPQHF. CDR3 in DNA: TGTGCCAGCAGCTTGGACAGGGGACAGCCCCAGCATTTT.

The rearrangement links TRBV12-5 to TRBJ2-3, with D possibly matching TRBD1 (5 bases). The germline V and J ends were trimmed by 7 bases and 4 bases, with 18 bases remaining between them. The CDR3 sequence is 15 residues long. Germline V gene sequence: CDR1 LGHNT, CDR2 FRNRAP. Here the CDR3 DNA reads TGTGCTAGTGTCCCCATCAGGGTAGGTGCAGATACGCAGTATTTT. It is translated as CASVPIRVGADTQYF.

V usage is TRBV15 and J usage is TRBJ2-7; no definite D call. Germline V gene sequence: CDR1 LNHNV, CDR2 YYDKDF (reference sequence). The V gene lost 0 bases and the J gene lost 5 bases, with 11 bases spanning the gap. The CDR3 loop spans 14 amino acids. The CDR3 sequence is CATSRDRENDEQYF. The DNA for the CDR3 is TGTGCCACCAGCAGAGATAGAGAGAACGACGAGCAGTACTTC. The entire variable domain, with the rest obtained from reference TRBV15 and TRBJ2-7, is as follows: DAMVIQNPRYQVTQFGKPVTLSCSQTLNHNVMYWYQQKSSQAPKLLFHYYDKDFNNEADTPDNFQSRRPNTSFCFLDIRSPGLGDTAMYLCATSRDRENDEQYFGPGTRLTVT.

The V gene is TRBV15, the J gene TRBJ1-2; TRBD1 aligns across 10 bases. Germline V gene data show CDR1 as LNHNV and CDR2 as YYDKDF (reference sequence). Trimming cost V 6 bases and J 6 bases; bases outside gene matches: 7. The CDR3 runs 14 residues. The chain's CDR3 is CATRAGTGVHGYTF. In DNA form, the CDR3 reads TGTGCCACCAGGGCCGGGACAGGGGTACATGGCTACACCTTC.

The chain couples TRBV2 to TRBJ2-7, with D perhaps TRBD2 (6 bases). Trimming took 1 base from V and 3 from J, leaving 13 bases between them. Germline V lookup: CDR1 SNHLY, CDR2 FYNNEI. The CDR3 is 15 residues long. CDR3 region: CASSEVGRRIYEQYF. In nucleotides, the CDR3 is TGTGCCAGCAGTGAAGTTGGGAGGCGAATCTACGAGCAGTACTTC.

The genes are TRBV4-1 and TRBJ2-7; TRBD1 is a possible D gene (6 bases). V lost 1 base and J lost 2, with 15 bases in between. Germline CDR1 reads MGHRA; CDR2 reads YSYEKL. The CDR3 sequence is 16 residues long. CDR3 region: CASSQAYGQSAYEQYF. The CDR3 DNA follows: TGCGCCAGCAGCCAAGCGTATGGACAGAGCGCCTACGAGCAGTACTTC.

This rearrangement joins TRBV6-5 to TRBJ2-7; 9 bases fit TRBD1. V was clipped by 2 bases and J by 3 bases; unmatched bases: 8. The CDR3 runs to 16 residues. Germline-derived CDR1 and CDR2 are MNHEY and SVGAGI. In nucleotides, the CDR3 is TGTGCCAGCAGTTACGGCGCGGGACAGGGTAACTACGAGCAGTACTTC. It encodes CASSYGAGQGNYEQYF.

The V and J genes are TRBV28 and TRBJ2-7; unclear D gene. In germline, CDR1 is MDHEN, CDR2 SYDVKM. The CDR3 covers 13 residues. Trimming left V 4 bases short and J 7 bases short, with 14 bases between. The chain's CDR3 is CASSSPNGWEQYF. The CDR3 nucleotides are TGTGCCAGCAGTTCACCGAACGGGTGGGAGCAGTACTTC.

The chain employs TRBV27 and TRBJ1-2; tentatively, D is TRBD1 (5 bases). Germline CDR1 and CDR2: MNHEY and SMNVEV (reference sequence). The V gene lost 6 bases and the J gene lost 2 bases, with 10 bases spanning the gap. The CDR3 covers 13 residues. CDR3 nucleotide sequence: TGTGCCAGCAGCTTGACAGTAAACTATGGCTACACCTTC. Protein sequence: CASSLTVNYGYTF.

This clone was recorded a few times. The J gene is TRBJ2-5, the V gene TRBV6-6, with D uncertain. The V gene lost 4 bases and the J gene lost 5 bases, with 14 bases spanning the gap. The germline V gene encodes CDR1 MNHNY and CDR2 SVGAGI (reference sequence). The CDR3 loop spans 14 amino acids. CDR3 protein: CASSSPPSRETQYF. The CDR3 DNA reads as TGTGCCAGCAGTTCCCCTCCCAGCAGGGAGACCCAGTACTTC.

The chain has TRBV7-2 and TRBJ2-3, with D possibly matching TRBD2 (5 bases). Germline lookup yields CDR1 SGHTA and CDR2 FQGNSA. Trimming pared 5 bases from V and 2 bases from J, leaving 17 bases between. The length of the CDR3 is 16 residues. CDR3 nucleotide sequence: TGTGCCAGCAGCCGCGGCACAGCGGTTAACACAGATACGCAGTATTTT. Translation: CASSRGTAVNTDTQYF.